The next 2 T cell receptor beta chains were all read from a single sample in a study of a mutant IDH1 vaccine in newly diagnosed glioma. No cognate antigen is known for these TCRs. Using immunoSEQ multiplex PCR, the repertoire was profiled, and TCRdb retains in-frame clones only, with some absent. The data hold under 95,000 clones, with 75% to 95% observed a single time. Time point denoted: week 5, during vaccination. The vaccine gave 300 ug of a 20-mer mutant IDH1 peptide subcutaneously per dose. The sample here was PBMCs, taken from a glioma patient whose treatment included an IDH1 peptide vaccine. The receptors derive from a woman aged 45-65 years with glioma.

The J gene is TRBJ2-3, the V gene TRBV6-6, with 10 bases identical to TRBD1. The CDR3 is 15 residues long. Germline lookup yields CDR1 MNHNY and CDR2 SVGAGI (reference sequence). J lost 3 bases, V lost 2 bases, and 2 bases had no gene match. The DNA of the CDR3 is TGTGCCAGCAGTTACCGGGACAGGGGAACAGATACGCAGTATTTT. Its translation: CASSYRDRGTDTQYF.

J is TRBJ2-5 and V is TRBV19, with TRBD1 matching 7 bases. Germline V gene sequence: CDR1 LNHDA, CDR2 SQIVND (reference sequence). The trim removed 5 bases at V and 2 bases at J, leaving 14 bases unmatched. The CDR3 is made up of 17 amino acids. The CDR3 sequence is CASSVRPGQLQQETQYF. The CDR3 region has the DNA TGTGCCAGTAGTGTCCGACCGGGACAGCTCCAACAAGAGACCCAGTACTTC.